This T cell receptor (beta chain) derives from a study of T cell repertoires in cytomegalovirus infection. Across the study: Public TCR beta signatures marked donors with CMV infection and the matching HLA.

Whole-study results and caveats: HLA-C-restricted CMV-specific TCR beta clonotypes prevailed in the ex vivo response.

This clonotype was found a few times. What it binds is unknown. A single record per CDR3 protein comes from TCRdb applying MiXCR to the reads. The table shows approximately 300,000 distinct CDR3 sequences, with around a quarter occurring only once. Sequencing was performed on cultured PBMCs, taken from culture after CMV antigen stimulation. The sequence was obtained from a human donor in good health (CMV status not recorded). Some clones in this sample may be carry-over from other donors' samples.

The DNA for the CDR3 is TGTGCCAGTAGCCGGACAGGGGGAAGGGGAGAGACCCAGTACTTC. It encodes CASSRTGGRGETQYF. This sequence joins TRBV19 and TRBJ2-5, with 10 bases that match TRBD1. This CDR3 region has 15 residues. The trim removed 6 bases at V and 4 bases at J, leaving 8 bases unmatched. Germline V gene data show CDR1 as LNHDA and CDR2 as SQIVND (reference sequence).